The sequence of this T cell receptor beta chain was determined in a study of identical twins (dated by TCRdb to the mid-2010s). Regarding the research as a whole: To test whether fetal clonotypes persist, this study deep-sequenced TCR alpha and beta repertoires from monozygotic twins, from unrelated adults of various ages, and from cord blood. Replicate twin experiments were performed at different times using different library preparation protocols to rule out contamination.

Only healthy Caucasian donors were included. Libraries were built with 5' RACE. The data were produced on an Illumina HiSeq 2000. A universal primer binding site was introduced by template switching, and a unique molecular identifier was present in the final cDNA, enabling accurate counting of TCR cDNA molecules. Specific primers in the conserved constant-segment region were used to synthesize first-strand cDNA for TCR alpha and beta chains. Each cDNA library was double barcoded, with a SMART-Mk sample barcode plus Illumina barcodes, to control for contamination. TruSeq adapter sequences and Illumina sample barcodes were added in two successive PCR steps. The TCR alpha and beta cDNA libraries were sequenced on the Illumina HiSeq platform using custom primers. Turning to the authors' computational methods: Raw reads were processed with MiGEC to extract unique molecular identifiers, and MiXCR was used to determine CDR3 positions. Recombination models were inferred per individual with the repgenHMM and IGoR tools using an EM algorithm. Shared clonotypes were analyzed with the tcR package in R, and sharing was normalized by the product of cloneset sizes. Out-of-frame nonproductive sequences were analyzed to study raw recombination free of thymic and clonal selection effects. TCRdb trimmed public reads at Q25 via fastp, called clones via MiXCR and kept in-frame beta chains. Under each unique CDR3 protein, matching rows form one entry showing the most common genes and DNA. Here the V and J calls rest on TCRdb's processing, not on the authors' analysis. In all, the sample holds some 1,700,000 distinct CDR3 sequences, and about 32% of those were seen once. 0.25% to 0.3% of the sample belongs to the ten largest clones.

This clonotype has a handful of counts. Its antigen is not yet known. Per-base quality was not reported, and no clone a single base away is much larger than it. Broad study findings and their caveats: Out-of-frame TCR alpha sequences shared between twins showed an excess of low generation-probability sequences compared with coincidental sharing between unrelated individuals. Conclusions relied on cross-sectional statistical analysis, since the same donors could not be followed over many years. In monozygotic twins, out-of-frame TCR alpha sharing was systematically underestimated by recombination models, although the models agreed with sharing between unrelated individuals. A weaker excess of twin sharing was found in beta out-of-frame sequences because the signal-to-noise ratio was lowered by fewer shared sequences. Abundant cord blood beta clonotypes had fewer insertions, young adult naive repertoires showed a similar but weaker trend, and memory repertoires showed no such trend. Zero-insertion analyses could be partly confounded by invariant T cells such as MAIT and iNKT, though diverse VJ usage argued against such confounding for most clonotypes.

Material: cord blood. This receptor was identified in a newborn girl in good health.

The CDR3 protein is CASSVNGYGYTF. The bases are TGTGCCAGCAGCGTGAATGGCTATGGCTACACCTTC. The chain employs TRBV9 and TRBJ1-2; the D gene is not confidently resolved. V is cut by 2 bases and J by 4 bases, and the space between the germline ends is 6 bases. CDR1 SGDLS and CDR2 YYNGEE are derived from the germline V gene. Its CDR3 holds 12 amino acids, cysteine through phenylalanine. Only CDR3 DNA remains: 36 bases, in frame from the first base.